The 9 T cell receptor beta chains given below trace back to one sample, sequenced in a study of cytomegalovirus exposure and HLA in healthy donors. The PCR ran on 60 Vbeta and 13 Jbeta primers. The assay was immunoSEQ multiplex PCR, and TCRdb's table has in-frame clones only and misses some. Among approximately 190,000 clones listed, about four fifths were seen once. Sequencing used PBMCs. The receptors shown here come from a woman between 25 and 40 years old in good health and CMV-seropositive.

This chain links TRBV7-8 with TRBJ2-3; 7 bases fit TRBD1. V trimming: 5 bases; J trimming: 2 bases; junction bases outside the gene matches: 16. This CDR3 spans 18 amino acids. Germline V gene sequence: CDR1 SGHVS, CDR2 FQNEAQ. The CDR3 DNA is TGTGCCAGCAGCGTATACCCCTCCGGGACAGCGGTCACAGATACGCAGTATTTT. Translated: CASSVYPSGTAVTDTQYF.

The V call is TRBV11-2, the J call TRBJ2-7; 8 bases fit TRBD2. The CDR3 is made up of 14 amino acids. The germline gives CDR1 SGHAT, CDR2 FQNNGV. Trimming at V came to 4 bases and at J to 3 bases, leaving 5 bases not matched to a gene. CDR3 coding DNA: TGTGCCAGCAGCTCAGGGACTAGACGCTACGAGCAGTACTTC. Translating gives CASSSGTRRYEQYF.

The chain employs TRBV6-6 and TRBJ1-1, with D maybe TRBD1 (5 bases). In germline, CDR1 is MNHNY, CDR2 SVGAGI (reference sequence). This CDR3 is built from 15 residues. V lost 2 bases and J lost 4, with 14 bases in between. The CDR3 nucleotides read TGTGCCAGCAGTTACGGGGGGAAGGCCGCCACTGAAGCTTTCTTT. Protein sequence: CASSYGGKAATEAFF.

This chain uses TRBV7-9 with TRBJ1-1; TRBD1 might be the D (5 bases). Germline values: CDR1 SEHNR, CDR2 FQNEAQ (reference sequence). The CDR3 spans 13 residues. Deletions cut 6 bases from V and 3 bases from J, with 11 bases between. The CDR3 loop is CASRMTGDTEAFF. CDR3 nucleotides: TGTGCCAGCAGGATGACGGGGGACACTGAAGCTTTCTTT.

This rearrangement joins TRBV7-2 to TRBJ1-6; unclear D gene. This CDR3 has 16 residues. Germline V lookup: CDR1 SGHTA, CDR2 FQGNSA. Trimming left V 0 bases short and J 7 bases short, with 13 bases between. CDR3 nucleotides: TGTGCCAGCAGCTTAGCGATCGGGAGAGGCAATTCACCCCTCCACTTT. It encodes CASSLAIGRGNSPLHF.

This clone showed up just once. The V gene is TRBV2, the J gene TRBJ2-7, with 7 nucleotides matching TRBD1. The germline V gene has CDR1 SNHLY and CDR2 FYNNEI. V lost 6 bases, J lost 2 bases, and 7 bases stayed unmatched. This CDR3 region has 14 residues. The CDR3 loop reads CASRTGTVAYEQYF. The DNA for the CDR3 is TGTGCCAGCAGAACCGGGACAGTTGCCTACGAGCAGTACTTC. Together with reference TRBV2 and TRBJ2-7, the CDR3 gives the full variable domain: EPEVTQTPSHQVTQMGQEVILRCVPISNHLYFYWYRQILGQKVEFLVSFYNNEISEKSEIFDDQFSVERPDGSNFTLKIRSTKLEDSAMYFCASRTGTVAYEQYFGPGTRLTVT.

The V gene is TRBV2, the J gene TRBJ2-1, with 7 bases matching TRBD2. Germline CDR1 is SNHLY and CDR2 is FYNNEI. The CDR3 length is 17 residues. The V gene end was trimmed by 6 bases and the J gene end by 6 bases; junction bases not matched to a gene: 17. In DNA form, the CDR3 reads TGTGCCAGCAGCCCCGTACCCCCTGGCGGGAGTGGCAATGAGCAGTTCTTC. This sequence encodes CASSPVPPGGSGNEQFF.

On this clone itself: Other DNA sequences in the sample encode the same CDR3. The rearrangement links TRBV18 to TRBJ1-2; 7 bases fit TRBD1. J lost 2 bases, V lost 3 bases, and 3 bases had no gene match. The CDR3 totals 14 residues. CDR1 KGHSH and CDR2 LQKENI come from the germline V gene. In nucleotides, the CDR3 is TGTGCCAGCTCACCTCCAGGGGGGAACTATGGCTACACCTTC. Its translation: CASSPPGGNYGYTF.

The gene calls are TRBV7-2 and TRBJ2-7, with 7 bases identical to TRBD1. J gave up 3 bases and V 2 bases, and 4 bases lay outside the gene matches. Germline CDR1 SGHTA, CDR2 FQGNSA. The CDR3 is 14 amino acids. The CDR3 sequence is CASSLRQGYYEQYF. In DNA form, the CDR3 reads TGTGCCAGCAGCTTAAGACAGGGCTACTACGAGCAGTACTTC.